Listed here is a single T cell receptor (beta chain). Antigen specificity is unknown. These data are taken from a study of CD8 T cells in Susac syndrome. A quantity of roughly 0.5 to 1 ug RNA underwent reverse transcription using random hexamers. One entry per CDR3 protein results from TCRdb running MiXCR on the immunoSEQ multiplex PCR reads. The table shows under 150,000 distinct CDR3 sequences, with 94% occurring only once. Regarding the study as a whole: The study conceded that its TCR sequencing and HLA analysis involved relatively few individuals.

Sequencing of TCR beta was performed on blood CD8+ T cells and on blood CD4+ T cells. In the multiple sclerosis control group, patients were treatment-naive and had stable or active relapsing-remitting disease. The sequence was collected from a human donor with multiple sclerosis. The specimen was CD4+ T cells from PBMCs.

The CDR3 here is CASSQQGLGNQPQHF. The CDR3 DNA reads as TGTGCCAGCAGTCAACAGGGGTTGGGCAATCAGCCCCAGCATTTT. The rearrangement joins TRBV2 to TRBJ1-5; 7 nucleotides line up with TRBD1. The germline gives CDR1 SNHLY, CDR2 FYNNEI. V trimming: 5 bases; J trimming: 2 bases; junction bases outside the gene matches: 6. The CDR3 is made up of 15 amino acids.